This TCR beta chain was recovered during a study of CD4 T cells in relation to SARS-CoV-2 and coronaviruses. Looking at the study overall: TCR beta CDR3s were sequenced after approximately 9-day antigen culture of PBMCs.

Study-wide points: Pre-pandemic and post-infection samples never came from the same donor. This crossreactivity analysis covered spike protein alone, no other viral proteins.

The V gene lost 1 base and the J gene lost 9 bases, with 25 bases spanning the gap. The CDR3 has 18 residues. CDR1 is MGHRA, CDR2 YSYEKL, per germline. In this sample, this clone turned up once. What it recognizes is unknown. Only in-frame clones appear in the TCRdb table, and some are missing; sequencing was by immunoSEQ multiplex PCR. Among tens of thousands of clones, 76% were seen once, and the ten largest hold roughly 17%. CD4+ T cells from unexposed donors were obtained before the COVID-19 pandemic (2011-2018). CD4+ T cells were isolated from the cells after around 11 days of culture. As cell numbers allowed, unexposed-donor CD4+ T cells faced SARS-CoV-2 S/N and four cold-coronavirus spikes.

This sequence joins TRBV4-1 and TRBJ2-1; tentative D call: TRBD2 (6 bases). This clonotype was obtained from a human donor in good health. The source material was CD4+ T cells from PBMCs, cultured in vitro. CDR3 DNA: TGCGCCAGCAGCCAAGTTGTTCGGGACTCCCGCTCACGCGGTGAGCAGTTCTTC. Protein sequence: CASSQVVRDSRSRGEQFF.